Described below is a single T cell receptor beta chain sequence and its context. The antigen is not known. Sequenced by immunoSEQ multiplex PCR; TCRdb stores in-frame clones only, minus some. The sample comprises about 10,000 clones, about two thirds of which are singletons, and 24% rests with the top ten. The V and J ends lost 4 bases and 9 bases respectively, with 25 bases between them. Germline V gene sequence: CDR1 SGHVS, CDR2 FQNEAQ. This CDR3 has 16 residues. The source of the sample is a study of CD4+ T cells in melanoma. General observations from the study: In melanoma, neoantigen-specific CD4+ T cells reportedly differed in differentiation state. CD8+ T cell, macrophage and B cell function reportedly correlated with neoantigen-specific CD4+ T cells.

This receptor was taken from a human donor with melanoma. This chain joins TRBV7-8 and TRBJ2-7; TRBD1 is a possible D gene (6 bases). The sample taken for sequencing was tumor tissue. CDR3: CASSSGRKILTQGQYF. The CDR3 DNA follows: TGTGCCAGCAGCTCCGGACGGAAGATCTTAACACAGGGGCAGTACTTC.